These T cell receptor beta chains were read from a single sample in a study of T cells in Graves' hyperthyroidism and ophthalmopathy. In TCRdb, the multiplex PCR reads were re-called with MiXCR into one record per CDR3 protein. The sample lists about 680,000 distinct CDR3 sequences; under 45% were seen once. The sample consisted of blood. The source is a woman in her forties with Graves' hyperthyroidism. CDR3s include the opening cysteine and the closing phenylalanine or tryptophan. The order of the fields is CDR3 DNA, CDR3 protein, J gene, clone size, V gene, CDR3 length, D gene. The D gene is left open where the match is weak. Only part of the rows carry a size: once, few, many, or a class if the clone is expanded.

TGTGCCAGCATCCATACAGGGGGCTTCGACAATCAGCCCCAGCATTTT CASIHTGGFDNQPQHF TRBJ1-5 many TRBV28 16 TRBD1
TGTGCCAGCAGCGCCGGATCGGGACATCCCTATAATTCACCCCTCCACTTT CASSAGSGHPYNSPLHF TRBJ1-6 many TRBV7-9 17 -
TGTGCCAGCAGCATCCGACCGAGGTACGAGCAGTACTTC CASSIRPRYEQYF TRBJ2-7 - TRBV7-9 13 -
TGTGCCAGCGGACCAAACACTGAAGCTTTCTGGTACTTC CASGPNTEAFWYF TRBJ2-5 once TRBV7-2 13 -
TGTGCCAGCAGCCAGCTGGAAGAGACCCAGTACTTC CASSQLEETQYF TRBJ2-5 few TRBV7-9 12 -
TGCAGTGCTAGAGATATGGGGGAGCTGTTTTTT CSARDMGELFF TRBJ2-2 - TRBV20-1 11 -
TGTGCCAGCAGCTGGGACATCTACGCGAACACTGAAGCTTTCTTT CASSWDIYANTEAFF TRBJ1-1 - TRBV7-2 15 -
TGCGCCAGCAGAGAGGACGGGGGCACAGATACGCAGTATTTT CASREDGGTDTQYF TRBJ2-3 few TRBV10-1 14 -
TGTGCCAGTTCGGGGTTAGGCACTGAAGCTTTCTTT CASSGLGTEAFF TRBJ1-1 - TRBV25-1 12 -
TGTGCCAGCAGTCCTTGGTCGGGTCCGAACTATGGCTACACCTTC CASSPWSGPNYGYTF TRBJ1-2 many TRBV9 15 -
TGTGCCAGCAGCTTAGTTGGACCGAGCAATCAGCCCCAGCATTTT CASSLVGPSNQPQHF TRBJ1-5 many TRBV7-8 15 -
TGCGCCAGCAGCCAAGATTGGAGGGGCTATACCGGGGAGCTGTTTTTT CASSQDWRGYTGELFF TRBJ2-2 - TRBV4-1 16 -
TGCGCCAGCAGTGCGGGACAGGGGGCGTCCGGCTACACCTTC CASSAGQGASGYTF TRBJ1-2 - TRBV10-1 14 TRBD1
TGTGCCAGTATTGGGAATGAAGCTTTCTTT CASIGNEAFF TRBJ1-1 - TRBV19 10 -
TGTGCCACCAGGACTGGACGGGGGGAGACCCAGTACTTC CATRTGRGETQYF TRBJ2-5 - TRBV10-3 13 -
TGTGCCAGCAGCGCCTCCTACGAGCAGTACTTC CASSASYEQYF TRBJ2-7 many TRBV7-2 11 -
TGCAGTGCTAGGCTGACAGGGGGGAAAGAGACCCAGTACTTC CSARLTGGKETQYF TRBJ2-5 - TRBV20-1 14 TRBD1
TGTGCCAGCAGCTTTTCTAGGGGAGGGCATACTGAAGCTTTCTTT CASSFSRGGHTEAFF TRBJ1-1 many TRBV7-6 15 -
TGCAGCGTTGCCCGACAGGGCCCACGCGGCAGGGATGAGACCCAGTACTTC CSVARQGPRGRDETQYF TRBJ2-5 - TRBV29-1 17 TRBD1
TGTGCCAGGATTATCTCGGTGGTGACCCAGTACTTC CARIISVVTQYF TRBJ2-5 many TRBV19 12 -
TGTGCCAGCTCACCCTGGAGGGGTACCTACGAGCAGTACTTC CASSPWRGTYEQYF TRBJ2-7 once TRBV6-6 14 -
TGTGCCAGCAGCGAGACAGCTAACGAGCAGTACTTC CASSETANEQYF TRBJ2-7 - TRBV9 12 -
TGTGCCAGCAGCCAACAAGGGGTTAGCAATCAGCCCCAGCATTTT CASSQQGVSNQPQHF TRBJ1-5 few TRBV5-6 15 -
TGTGCCAGCAGGAGGCCGACAGTTGAGGGCTACACCTTC CASRRPTVEGYTF TRBJ1-2 many TRBV6-5 13 -
TGTGCCAGCAGCGTCAGGGTTCGGTCAGGGGGCGAGTCTAATGAAAAACTGTTTTTT CASSVRVRSGGESNEKLFF TRBJ1-4 - TRBV7-2 19 TRBD1
TGTGCCAGCAGCTTTTACTCACCCCTCCACTTT CASSFYSPLHF TRBJ1-6 - TRBV7-9 11 -
TGTGCCAGCAGTTATTCGTCAGGGGCGGGGAACTATGGCTACACCTTC CASSYSSGAGNYGYTF TRBJ1-2 few TRBV9 16 -
TGTGCCCTGACCGGGGAAGGGGCGCCTACCTTCACAGATACGCAGTATTTT CALTGEGAPTFTDTQYF TRBJ2-3 once TRBV2 17 -
TGTGCCAGCAGCCAATGGGGGGGCACGGCTGAAGCTTTCTTT CASSQWGGTAEAFF TRBJ1-1 - TRBV7-9 14 -
TGTGCCAGCAGGTCCGCCAGATCGGGGGGCATCTCTGGGGCCAACGTCCTGACTTTC CASRSARSGGISGANVLTF TRBJ2-6 - TRBV6-2/TRBV6-3 19 -
TGTGCCAGCAGTTCCCCGGGACAGGGCTATTCACCCCTCCACTTT CASSSPGQGYSPLHF TRBJ1-6 many TRBV6-5 15 TRBD1
TGTGCCAGCAGCTTAGAGGTAGCGGGGGTACTCCAAGAGACCCAGTACTTC CASSLEVAGVLQETQYF TRBJ2-5 many TRBV7-2 17 TRBD2
TGTGCCAGCAGCTTCTTTATCAGGGATAATTCACCCCTCCACTTT CASSFFIRDNSPLHF TRBJ1-6 many TRBV7-2 15 -
TGTGCCAGCAGTACACAGGGGATTTGGGGCTACACCTTC CASSTQGIWGYTF TRBJ1-2 many TRBV2 13 TRBD1
TGCAGCGTTGGCTGGGTTGGTCTTAGGAATGAGCAGTTCTTC CSVGWVGLRNEQFF TRBJ2-1 - TRBV29-1 14 -
TGTGCCACCTCCCTTGGGGGGACAGGGGGCGAGCAGTACTTC CATSLGGTGGEQYF TRBJ2-7 - TRBV10-3 14 TRBD1
TGTGCCAGCAGCCACACAGGGGGTCGTAGAAACACCATATATTTT CASSHTGGRRNTIYF TRBJ1-3 - TRBV6-5 15 TRBD1
TGCAGCGTTGACGACGGGGATTATAGCAATCAGCCCCAGCATTTT CSVDDGDYSNQPQHF TRBJ1-5 - TRBV29-1 15 -
TGTGCCATCAGTGAGTCAGCTAGCGGGGGGACACGAACAAGACTCAATGAGCAGTTCTTC CAISESASGGTRTRLNEQFF TRBJ2-1 once TRBV10-3 20 TRBD2
TGTGCCAGCAGCTTAGCGGGCAATCGGGGGAGAAACACCTACGAGCAGTACTTC CASSLAGNRGRNTYEQYF TRBJ2-7 many TRBV7-2 18 -
TGTGCCAGCGGGGACAGGGGGAATGAAGCTTTCTTT CASGDRGNEAFF TRBJ1-1 few TRBV12-3/TRBV12-4 12 TRBD1
TGTGCCAGCAGTACAGGGGGAGCGATTGAAGCTTTCTTT CASSTGGAIEAFF TRBJ1-1 - TRBV6-4 13 TRBD1
TGTGCCAGCAGGTGGACGGGGACGTTGGAGACCCAGTACTTC CASRWTGTLETQYF TRBJ2-5 few TRBV6-5 14 -
TGTGCCAGCAGCCCGGTGATAGGGCCCCACGAGCAGTACTTC CASSPVIGPHEQYF TRBJ2-7 - TRBV14 14 -
TGTGCCAGCAGTGCGGACCCTATCATGAACACTGAAGCTTTCTTT CASSADPIMNTEAFF TRBJ1-1 - TRBV6-6 15 -
TGTGCCAGCAGTAGCCCCGGGCAAAAGGGAATCTCTGGAAACACCATATATTTT CASSSPGQKGISGNTIYF TRBJ1-3 - TRBV6-4 18 -
TGTGCCAGCAGCATCGACGTAACTGGAAACACCATATATTTT CASSIDVTGNTIYF TRBJ1-3 - TRBV7-2 14 -
TGTGCCAGCAGCTCTGTCCGGGGCGCTATACAAGAGACCCAGTACTTC CASSSVRGAIQETQYF TRBJ2-5 once TRBV7-8 16 -
TGCAGTGCTAGGGCGGAAGTCGTTTCACCCCTCCACTTT CSARAEVVSPLHF TRBJ1-6 many TRBV20-1 13 -
TGTGCCAGCAGCCAAGATTCCACGGGGACAGGCCGGCAGGGTGGCACTGAAGCTTTCTTT CASSQDSTGTGRQGGTEAFF TRBJ1-1 - TRBV4-2 20 TRBD1
TGCGCCAGCAGCCAAGATCGGCAGGGACGCCAGCCCCAGCATTTT CASSQDRQGRQPQHF TRBJ1-5 many TRBV4-1 15 -
TGTGCCAGCAAAAGGACAGGGATTCAGCCCCAGCATTTT CASKRTGIQPQHF TRBJ1-5 - TRBV2 13 TRBD1
TGTGCCAGCAGCCCATTGACCGGGACAGGGAAGGCCGGGGAGCTGTTTTTT CASSPLTGTGKAGELFF TRBJ2-2 few TRBV7-9 17 TRBD1
TGCAGTGCCAGTGACAGATACTCTGGAAACACCATATATTTT CSASDRYSGNTIYF TRBJ1-3 - TRBV20-1 14 -
TGTGCCATCAGTCCCGTCGACAGGGGGCTGGACTATGGCTACACCTTC CAISPVDRGLDYGYTF TRBJ1-2 many TRBV10-3 16 TRBD1
TGTGCCAGCAGCTTAGGGGCAGGGGGCGCAATTATTGTGAACACTGAAGCTTTCTTT CASSLGAGGAIIVNTEAFF TRBJ1-1 - TRBV7-2 19 TRBD1
TGTGCCAGCAGCTTAGCGGAGGAATACAATGAGCAGTTCTTC CASSLAEEYNEQFF TRBJ2-1 few TRBV7-9 14 -